Listed below are T cell receptor beta chains from one sample, sequenced in a study of T cells in Graves' hyperthyroidism and ophthalmopathy. Each CDR3 protein gets one entry after TCRdb re-called the multiplex PCR reads with MiXCR. The table lists 200,000 to 250,000 distinct CDR3 sequences, roughly 17% of them singletons. The sequenced material came from blood. The receptors shown here come from a woman between 50 and 59 years old with Graves' hyperthyroidism. The CDR3 runs from the conserved cysteine through the conserved F or W. The order of the fields is J gene, D gene, V gene, clone size, CDR3 protein, CDR3 DNA. A D gene is named only where the DNA matches it firmly. Size values are once, few and many counts, or a class for expanded clones, and some rows have none.

>TRBJ2-7|NA|TRBV20-1|many
CSARDLEGQYEQYF
TGCAGTGCTAGAGATCTGGAAGGACAATACGAGCAGTACTTC
>TRBJ1-1|NA|TRBV10-3|NA
CAISSMDTEAFF
TGTGCCATCAGTTCCATGGACACTGAAGCTTTCTTT
>TRBJ2-3|TRBD2|TRBV7-9|NA
CASSLGGTSRPDTQYF
TGTGCCAGCAGCTTGGGGGGGACCTCACGCCCAGATACGCAGTATTTT
>TRBJ2-7|NA|TRBV5-1|many
CASSLAYDDEQYF
TGCGCCAGCAGCTTGGCCTATGATGACGAGCAGTACTTC
>TRBJ2-7|NA|TRBV7-9|few
CASSLEGGSYEQYF
TGTGCCAGCAGCTTAGAGGGGGGCTCCTACGAGCAGTACTTC
>TRBJ2-5|NA|TRBV28|NA
CASRSSGARRETQYF
TGTGCCAGCAGATCATCAGGGGCCAGGAGAGAGACCCAGTACTTC
>TRBJ2-7|NA|TRBV27|NA
CASSPTPGGKSYEQYF
TGTGCCAGCAGTCCCACCCCAGGGGGGAAGTCCTACGAGCAGTACTTC
>TRBJ1-2|NA|TRBV12-5|few
CATGLPPSPGYTF
TGTGCGACGGGGCTCCCTCCTTCCCCTGGCTACACCTTC
>TRBJ2-3|TRBD2|TRBV28|many
CATRAGRGNSDTQYF
TGTGCCACCAGAGCCGGGAGGGGGAATTCAGATACGCAGTATTTT
>TRBJ1-5|NA|TRBV11-3|many
CASSLVTGQPQHF
TGTGCCAGCAGCCTAGTCACGGGTCAGCCCCAGCATTTT
>TRBJ2-1|TRBD1|TRBV13|many
CASSARGSSYNEQFF
TGTGCCAGCAGCGCCAGGGGGAGTTCCTACAATGAGCAGTTCTTC
>TRBJ2-7|TRBD2|TRBV14|NA
CASSLRLAGAYEQYF
TGTGCCAGCAGCCTCCGACTAGCGGGAGCATACGAGCAGTACTTC
>TRBJ2-7|NA|TRBV7-2|many
CASSSDRTYEQYF
TGTGCCAGCAGCTCGGACAGAACCTACGAGCAGTACTTC
>TRBJ1-2|NA|TRBV7-9|few
CASSPGQQGLGYTF
TGTGCCAGCAGCCCTGGACAGCAGGGGCTTGGCTACACCTTC
>TRBJ2-7|TRBD1|TRBV2|many
CASRREQGAYEQYF
TGTGCCAGCAGACGGGAACAGGGGGCCTACGAGCAGTACTTC
>TRBJ2-3|TRBD2|TRBV7-9|NA
CASSLTSGRARTDTQYF
TGTGCCAGCAGTTTGACTAGCGGGAGAGCACGCACAGATACGCAGTATTTT
>TRBJ2-2|TRBD2|TRBV12-3/TRBV12-4|many
CASRLGLAGGRNTGELFF
TGTGCCAGCAGACTAGGACTAGCGGGAGGTAGGAACACCGGGGAGCTGTTTTTT
>TRBJ1-1|NA|TRBV2|many
CASLRNLPEAFF
TGTGCCAGCCTCAGGAATCTCCCTGAAGCTTTCTTT
>TRBJ1-5|TRBD1|TRBV18|few
CASSPDRDQPQHF
TGTGCCAGCTCACCGGACAGGGATCAGCCCCAGCATTTT
>TRBJ2-1|TRBD1|TRBV19|NA
CASSIAGTGGYGEQFF
TGTGCCAGTAGTATTGCCGGGACAGGGGGTTACGGTGAGCAGTTCTTC
>TRBJ2-5|TRBD2|TRBV12-3/TRBV12-4|NA
CASSLAGGPVETQYF
TGTGCCAGCAGTTTAGCGGGAGGGCCAGTAGAGACCCAGTACTTC
>TRBJ2-1|NA|TRBV7-3|NA
CASSASLVQVVANEQFF
TGTGCCAGCAGCGCCTCGTTGGTCCAAGTGGTGGCCAATGAGCAGTTCTTC
>TRBJ1-1|NA|TRBV7-3|many
CASSQSPGMNTEAFF
TGTGCCAGCAGCCAAAGCCCAGGGATGAACACTGAAGCTTTCTTT
>TRBJ1-5|TRBD1|TRBV5-4|many
CASSYWTGGRWNQPQHF
TGTGCCAGCAGCTATTGGACAGGGGGGAGGTGGAATCAGCCCCAGCATTTT
>TRBJ1-2|NA|TRBV6-5|NA
CASSYLQGGYTF
TGTGCCAGCAGTTACCTACAGGGAGGCTACACCTTC
>TRBJ2-4|TRBD2|TRBV4-2|NA
CASSRESGRVENIQYF
TGTGCCAGCAGCCGGGAAAGCGGGAGAGTTGAAAACATTCAGTACTTC
>TRBJ2-7|NA|TRBV5-4|many
CASSLASGVPYEQYF
TGTGCCAGCAGCTTGGCCTCAGGGGTTCCCTACGAGCAGTACTTC
>TRBJ2-2|NA|TRBV20-1|NA
CSARARGRVNTGELFF
TGCAGTGCTAGAGCGCGGGGACGGGTGAACACCGGGGAGCTGTTTTTT
>TRBJ1-2|NA|TRBV6-1|few
CASSEAGGAYGYTF
TGTGCCAGCAGTGAAGCCGGGGGGGCCTATGGCTACACCTTC
>TRBJ2-7|NA|TRBV5-6|many
CASSSLEVSNEQYF
TGTGCCAGCAGCTCCCTAGAGGTTTCCAACGAGCAGTACTTC
>TRBJ2-1|NA|TRBV20-1|NA
CSARSGGAGSEQFF
TGCAGTGCTAGATCCGGCGGGGCGGGGAGTGAGCAGTTCTTC
>TRBJ2-3|NA|TRBV4-1|many
CASSQGGPRTDTQYF
TGCGCCAGCAGCCAAGGTGGACCACGCACAGATACGCAGTATTTT
>TRBJ2-7|TRBD2|TRBV5-1|few
CASKDEGWLAGSYEQYF
TGCGCCAGCAAGGATGAGGGGTGGCTAGCGGGATCCTACGAGCAGTACTTC
>TRBJ2-6|NA|TRBV28|few
CASSLISGANVLTF
TGTGCCAGCAGTTTAATCTCTGGGGCCAACGTCCTGACTTTC
>TRBJ2-7|TRBD2|TRBV6-1|many
CASTKSAGVNEQYF
TGTGCCAGCACCAAGTCAGCGGGGGTAAACGAGCAGTACTTC
>TRBJ1-1|TRBD1|TRBV18|NA
CASSPPAWGTGNTEAFF
TGTGCCAGCTCACCACCTGCGTGGGGGACAGGGAACACTGAAGCTTTCTTT
>TRBJ2-1|TRBD2|TRBV13|few
CASSWTSGTMVNDEQFF
TGTGCCAGCAGCTGGACTAGCGGGACAATGGTTAACGATGAGCAGTTCTTC
>TRBJ2-5|NA|TRBV7-9|many
CASSLASSGETQYF
TGTGCCAGCAGCTTAGCGTCTAGTGGGGAGACCCAGTACTTC
>TRBJ2-5|TRBD1|TRBV20-1|NA
CSASPGGETQYF
TGCAGTGCGAGCCCAGGGGGTGAGACCCAGTACTTC
>TRBJ2-1|TRBD2|TRBV7-7|few
CASSFAGEAEQFF
TGTGCTAGCAGCTTCGCGGGGGAAGCCGAGCAGTTCTTC